Below, 12 T cell receptor beta chains from the same sample are listed, as sequenced in a study of PD-L1 blockade in urothelial cancer. Here immunoSEQ multiplex PCR was the method, and the copy in TCRdb shows in-frame clones only, minus some. The sample yields under 120,000 clones, over 75% seen once. Sequences were derived from PBMCs, sampled around atezolizumab (anti-PD-L1) treatment. These receptor sequences come from a man aged 50-59 years with urothelial cancer.

The chain couples TRBV4-2 to TRBJ1-5; unclear D gene. The CDR3 is 16 amino acids. Germline assignment: CDR1 LGHNA and CDR2 YNFKEQ. V shed 0 bases and J shed 0 bases, with 9 bases lying between them. CDR3 nucleotides: TGTGCCAGCAGCCAAGATCTTACAGTTAGCAATCAGCCCCAGCATTTT. Translation: CASSQDLTVSNQPQHF.

CDR3 protein: CASSPARGREKLFF. The DNA for the CDR3 is TGTGCCAGCAGTCCCGCCAGGGGCAGGGAAAAACTGTTTTTT. The chain is built from TRBV6-6 and TRBJ1-4; weak D call: TRBD1 (6 bases). Germline lookup yields CDR1 MNHNY and CDR2 SVGAGI (reference sequence). The CDR3 sequence is 14 residues long. V was pared by 5 bases and J by 8 bases, with 15 bases between.

V gene TRBV14 combines with J gene TRBJ1-2; 10 bases agree with TRBD1. The V and J ends lost 2 bases and 5 bases, in that order; junction bases with no gene match: 8. CDR1 is SGHDN and CDR2 is FVKESK in the germline V gene. The CDR3 covers 16 residues. Here the CDR3 DNA reads TGTGCCAGCAGCCAACTTGGGACAGGGGATCGGTATGGCTACACCTTC. This sequence encodes CASSQLGTGDRYGYTF.

The chain employs TRBV5-1 and TRBJ2-5, with 8 nucleotides matching TRBD1. The CDR3 loop spans 17 amino acids. Germline trimming cut 7 bases from V and 4 bases from J; bases unmatched to any gene: 18. Germline loops: CDR1 SGHRS, CDR2 YFSETQ. The CDR3 spells CASWMSPGQGASETQYF. In nucleotides, the CDR3 is TGCGCCAGCTGGATGTCGCCCGGGCAGGGGGCTTCAGAGACCCAGTACTTC.

The chain joins TRBV19 to TRBJ1-4, with 9 bases fitting TRBD1. Germline CDR1 and CDR2: LNHDA and SQIVND (reference sequence). This CDR3 comprises 15 residues. V shed 3 bases, J shed 4 bases, and the junction held 3 bases outside the gene matches. The CDR3 loop is CASSMTGQGNEKLFF. DNA for the CDR3: TGTGCCAGTAGTATGACGGGACAGGGTAATGAAAAACTGTTTTTT.

Of note for this clone: A junction end diverges from the germline sequence, so it may reflect a read error. The chain recombines TRBV7-7 with TRBJ2-1; 7 bases are a match to TRBD2. CDR1 SSHAT and CDR2 FNYEAQ come from the germline V gene (reference sequence). This CDR3 has 16 residues. The CDR3 DNA is TGTGCTAGCAGCTTGACACTAGCGCCCTCCTACAATGAGCAGTTCTTC. Its translation is CASSLTLAPSYNEQFF.

CDR3 in DNA: TGTGCCAGCAATATGGGGAATACAGGGGTTGAGGCTTTCTTT. Its protein product is CASNMGNTGVEAFF. The J gene is TRBJ1-1, the V gene TRBV6-6, with TRBD1 matching 7 bases. CDR1 is MNHNY, CDR2 SVGAGI, per germline (reference sequence). The CDR3 has 14 amino acids. V shed 7 bases, J shed 11 bases, and the junction held 16 bases outside the gene matches.

This clone showed up just a few times. The rearrangement uses TRBV10-1 and TRBJ1-1; TRBD1 might be the D (5 bases). CDR1 WNHNN and CDR2 SYGVQD come from the germline V gene (reference sequence). The CDR3 runs 15 residues. Trimming left V 1 base short and J 5 bases short, with 14 bases between. The CDR3 loop is CASSEYAGQKTEAFF. The DNA of the CDR3 is TGCGCCAGCAGTGAGTATGCAGGGCAGAAGACTGAAGCTTTCTTT.

In its sample, this clone was seen a few times. The chain is built from TRBV28 and TRBJ2-7; 11 positions agree with TRBD2. V shed 10 bases, J shed 2 bases, and the junction held 4 bases outside the gene matches. The V gene's germline CDR1 is MDHEN and CDR2 SYDVKM. CDR3 length equals 13 residues. The CDR3 spells CATALAGAYEQYF. CDR3 DNA sequence: TGTGCCACTGCACTAGCGGGAGCCTACGAGCAGTACTTC.

The chain links TRBV14 to TRBJ2-1; the match to TRBD2 covers 8 bases. Germline V gene data show CDR1 as SGHDN and CDR2 as FVKESK. The CDR3 covers 18 residues. V shed 2 bases, J shed 8 bases, and the junction held 17 bases outside the gene matches. CDR3 amino acids: CASSQLRGESGSNHEQFF. CDR3 DNA: TGTGCCAGCAGCCAACTCCGCGGAGAAAGCGGGAGTAACCATGAGCAGTTCTTC.

The chain combines TRBV4-2 with TRBJ2-5, with TRBD2 matching over 9 bases. Germline V gene lookup returns CDR1 LGHNA and CDR2 YNFKEQ. V lost 0 bases to trimming and J lost 7 bases; unmatched junction nucleotides: 3. The CDR3 contains 14 residues. The CDR3 sequence is CASSQEAGGPTQYF. The DNA for the CDR3 is TGTGCCAGCAGCCAAGAGGCGGGGGGGCCGACCCAGTACTTC.

This clone was observed a few times. V usage is TRBV5-1 and J usage is TRBJ1-1; no firm D call. CDR1 and CDR2 from the germline V gene are SGHRS and YFSETQ. V lost 3 bases and J 1 base, leaving 10 bases between the germline ends. The CDR3 loop spans 14 amino acids. In DNA form, the CDR3 reads TGCGCCAGCAGCTGGGCCGTGGGGAACACTGAAGCTTTCTTT. Protein sequence: CASSWAVGNTEAFF.